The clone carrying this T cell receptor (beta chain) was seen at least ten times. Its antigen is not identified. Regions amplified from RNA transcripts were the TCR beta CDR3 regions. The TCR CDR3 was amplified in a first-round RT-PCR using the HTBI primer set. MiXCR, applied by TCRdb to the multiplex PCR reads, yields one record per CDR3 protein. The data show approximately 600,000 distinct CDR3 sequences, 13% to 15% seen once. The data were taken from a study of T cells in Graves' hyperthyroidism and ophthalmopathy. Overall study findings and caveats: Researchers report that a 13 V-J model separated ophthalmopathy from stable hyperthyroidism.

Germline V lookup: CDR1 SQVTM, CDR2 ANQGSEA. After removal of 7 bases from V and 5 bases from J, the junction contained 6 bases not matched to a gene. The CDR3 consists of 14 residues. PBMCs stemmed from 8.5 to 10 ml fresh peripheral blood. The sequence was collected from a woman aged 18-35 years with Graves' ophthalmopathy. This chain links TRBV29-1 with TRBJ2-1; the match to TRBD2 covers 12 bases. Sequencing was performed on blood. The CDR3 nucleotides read TGCAGCGCCGTGACTAGCGGGAGAAACAATGAGCAGTTCTTC. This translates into CSAVTSGRNNEQFF.